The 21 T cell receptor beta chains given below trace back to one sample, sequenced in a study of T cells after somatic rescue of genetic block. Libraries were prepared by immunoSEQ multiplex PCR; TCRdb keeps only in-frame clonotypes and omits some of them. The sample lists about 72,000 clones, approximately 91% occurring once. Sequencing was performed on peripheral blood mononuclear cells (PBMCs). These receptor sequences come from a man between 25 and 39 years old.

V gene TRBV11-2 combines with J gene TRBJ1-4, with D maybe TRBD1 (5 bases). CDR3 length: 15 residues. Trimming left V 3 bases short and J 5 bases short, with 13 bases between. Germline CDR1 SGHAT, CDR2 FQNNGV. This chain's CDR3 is CASSLAGTGNEKLFF. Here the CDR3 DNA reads TGTGCCAGCAGCTTGGCCGGGACGGGGAATGAAAAACTGTTTTTT.

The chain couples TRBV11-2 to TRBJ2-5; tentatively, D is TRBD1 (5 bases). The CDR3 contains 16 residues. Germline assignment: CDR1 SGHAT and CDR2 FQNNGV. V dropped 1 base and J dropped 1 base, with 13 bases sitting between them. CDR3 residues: CASSLGAYQGQETQYF. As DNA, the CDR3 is TGTGCCAGCAGCTTAGGCGCGTATCAGGGCCAAGAGACCCAGTACTTC.

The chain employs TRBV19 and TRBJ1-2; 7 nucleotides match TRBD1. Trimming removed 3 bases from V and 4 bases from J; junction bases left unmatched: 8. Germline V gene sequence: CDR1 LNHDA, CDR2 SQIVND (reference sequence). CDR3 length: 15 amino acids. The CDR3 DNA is TGTGCCAGTAGTATGCCAGGGGGGGATTTCTATGGCTACACCTTC. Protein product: CASSMPGGDFYGYTF.

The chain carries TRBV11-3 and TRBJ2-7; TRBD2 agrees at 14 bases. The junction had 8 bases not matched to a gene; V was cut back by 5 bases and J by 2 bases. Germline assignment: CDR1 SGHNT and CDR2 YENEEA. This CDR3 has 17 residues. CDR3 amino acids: CASSLGLAGEGPYEQYF. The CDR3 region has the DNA TGTGCCAGCAGCCTGGGACTAGCGGGAGAGGGTCCCTACGAGCAGTACTTC.

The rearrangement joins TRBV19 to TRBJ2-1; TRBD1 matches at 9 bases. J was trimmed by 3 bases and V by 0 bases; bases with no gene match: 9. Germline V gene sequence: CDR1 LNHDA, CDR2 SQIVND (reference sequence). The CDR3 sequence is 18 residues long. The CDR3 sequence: CASSIDRRRQGVYNEQFF. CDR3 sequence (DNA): TGTGCCAGTAGTATAGATCGAAGAAGACAGGGGGTCTACAATGAGCAGTTCTTC.

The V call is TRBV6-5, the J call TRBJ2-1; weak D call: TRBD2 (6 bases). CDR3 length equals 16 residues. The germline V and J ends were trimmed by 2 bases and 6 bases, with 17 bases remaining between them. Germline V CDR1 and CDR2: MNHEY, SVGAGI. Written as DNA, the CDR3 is TGTGCCAGCAGTTACGCCTTGGGACCGCGGGGCAATGAGCAGTTCTTC. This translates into CASSYALGPRGNEQFF.

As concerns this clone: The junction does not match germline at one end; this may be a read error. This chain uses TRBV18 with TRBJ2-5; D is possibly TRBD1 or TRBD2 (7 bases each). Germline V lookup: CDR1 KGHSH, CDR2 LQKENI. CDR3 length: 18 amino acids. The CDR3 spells CASSPRDSRDYKSRAQYF. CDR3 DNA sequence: TGTGCCAGCTCTCCACGGGACAGCCGGGACTATAAGAGTCGAGCCCAGTACTTC.

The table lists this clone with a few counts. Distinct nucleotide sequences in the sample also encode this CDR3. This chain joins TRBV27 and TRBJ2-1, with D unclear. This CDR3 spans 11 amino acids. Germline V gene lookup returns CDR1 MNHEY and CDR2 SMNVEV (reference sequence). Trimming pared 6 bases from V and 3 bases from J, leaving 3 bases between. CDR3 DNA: TGTGCCAGCAGCGTCTACAATGAGCAGTTCTTC. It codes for CASSVYNEQFF.

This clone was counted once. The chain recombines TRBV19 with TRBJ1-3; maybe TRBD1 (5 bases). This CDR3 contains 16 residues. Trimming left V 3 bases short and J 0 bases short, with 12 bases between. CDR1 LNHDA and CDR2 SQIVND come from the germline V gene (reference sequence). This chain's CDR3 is CASSMGLRDSGNTIYF. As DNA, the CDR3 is TGTGCCAGTAGTATGGGACTTCGTGACTCTGGAAACACCATATATTTT.

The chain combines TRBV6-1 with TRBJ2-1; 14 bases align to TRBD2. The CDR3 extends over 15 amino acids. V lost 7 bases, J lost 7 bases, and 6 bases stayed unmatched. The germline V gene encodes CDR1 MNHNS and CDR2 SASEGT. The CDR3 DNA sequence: TGTGCCAGCAACCGACTAGCGGGAGGGGGGAATGAGCAGTTCTTC. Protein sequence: CASNRLAGGGNEQFF.

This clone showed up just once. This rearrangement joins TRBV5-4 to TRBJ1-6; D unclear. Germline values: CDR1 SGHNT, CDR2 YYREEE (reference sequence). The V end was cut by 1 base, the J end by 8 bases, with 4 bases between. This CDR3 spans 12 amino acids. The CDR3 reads CASSLRYSPLHF. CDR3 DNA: TGTGCCAGCAGCTTGCGTTATTCACCCCTCCACTTT.

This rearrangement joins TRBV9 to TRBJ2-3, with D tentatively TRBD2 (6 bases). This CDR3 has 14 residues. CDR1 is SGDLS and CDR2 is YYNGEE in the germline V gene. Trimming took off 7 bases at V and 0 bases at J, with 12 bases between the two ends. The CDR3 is CASGHGTSTDTQYF. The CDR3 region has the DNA TGTGCCAGCGGACACGGGACTAGCACAGATACGCAGTATTTT.

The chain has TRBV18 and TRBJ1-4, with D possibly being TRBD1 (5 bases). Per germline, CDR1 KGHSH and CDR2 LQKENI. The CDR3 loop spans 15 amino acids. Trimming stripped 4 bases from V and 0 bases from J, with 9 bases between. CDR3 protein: CASSRGQSTNEKLFF. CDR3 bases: TGTGCCAGCTCACGGGGCCAGTCAACTAATGAAAAACTGTTTTTT.

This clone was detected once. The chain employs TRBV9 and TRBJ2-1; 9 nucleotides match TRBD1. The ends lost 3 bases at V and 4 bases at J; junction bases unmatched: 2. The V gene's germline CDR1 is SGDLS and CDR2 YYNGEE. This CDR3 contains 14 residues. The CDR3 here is CASSGDRGYNEQFF. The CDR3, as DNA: TGTGCCAGCAGCGGCGACAGGGGGTACAATGAGCAGTTCTTC.

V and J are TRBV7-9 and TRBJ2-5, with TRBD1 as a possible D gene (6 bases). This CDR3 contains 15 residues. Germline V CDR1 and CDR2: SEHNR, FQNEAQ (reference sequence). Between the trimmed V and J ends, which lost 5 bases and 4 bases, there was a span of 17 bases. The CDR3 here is CASSVGQNEGETQYF. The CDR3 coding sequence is TGTGCCAGCAGCGTCGGACAGAATGAGGGAGAGACCCAGTACTTC.

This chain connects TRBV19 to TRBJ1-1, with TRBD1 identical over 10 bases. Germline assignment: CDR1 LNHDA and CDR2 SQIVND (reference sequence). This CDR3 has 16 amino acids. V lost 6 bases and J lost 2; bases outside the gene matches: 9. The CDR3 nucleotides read TGTGCCAGTAGCCCTTCGACAGGGGGCTTTAACACTGAAGCTTTCTTT. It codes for CASSPSTGGFNTEAFF. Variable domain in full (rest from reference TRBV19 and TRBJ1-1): DGGITQSPKYLFRKEGQNVTLSCEQNLNHDAMYWYRQDPGQGLRLIYYSQIVNDFQKGDIAEGYSVSREKKESFPLTVTSAQKNPTAFYLCASSPSTGGFNTEAFFGQGTRLTVV.

CDR3 protein: CASSSGTRDLYEQYF. The CDR3 DNA sequence: TGTGCCAGCTCTTCCGGGACTCGAGATCTATACGAGCAGTACTTC. This sequence joins TRBV18 and TRBJ2-7; possible D gene TRBD2, 6 bases. CDR3 length equals 15 residues. Trimming shortened V by 6 bases and J by 4 bases, and 19 bases separated the two germline ends. Per germline, CDR1 KGHSH and CDR2 LQKENI.

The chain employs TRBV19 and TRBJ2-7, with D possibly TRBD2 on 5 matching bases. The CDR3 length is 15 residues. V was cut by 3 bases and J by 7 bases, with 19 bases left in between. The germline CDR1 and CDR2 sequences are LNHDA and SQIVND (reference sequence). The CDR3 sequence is CASSIGRQSGVEQYF. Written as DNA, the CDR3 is TGTGCCAGTAGTATCGGCCGCCAGAGCGGCGTGGAGCAGTACTTC.

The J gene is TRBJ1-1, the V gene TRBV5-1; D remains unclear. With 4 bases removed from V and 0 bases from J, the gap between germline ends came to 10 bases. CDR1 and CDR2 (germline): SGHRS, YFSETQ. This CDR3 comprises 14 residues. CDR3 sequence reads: CASSAGVMNTEAFF. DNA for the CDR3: TGCGCCAGCAGCGCCGGGGTCATGAACACTGAAGCTTTCTTT.

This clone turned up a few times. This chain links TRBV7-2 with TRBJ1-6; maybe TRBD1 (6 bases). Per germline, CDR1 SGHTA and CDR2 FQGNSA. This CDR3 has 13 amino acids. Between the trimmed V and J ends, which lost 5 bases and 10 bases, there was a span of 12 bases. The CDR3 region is CASSTRQESPLHF. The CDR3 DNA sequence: TGTGCCAGCAGCACAAGACAGGAATCACCCCTCCACTTT.

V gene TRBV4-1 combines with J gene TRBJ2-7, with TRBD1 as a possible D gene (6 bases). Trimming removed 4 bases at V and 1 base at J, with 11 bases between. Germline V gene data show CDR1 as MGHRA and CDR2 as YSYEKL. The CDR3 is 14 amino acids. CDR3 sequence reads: CASSRDRYSYEQYF. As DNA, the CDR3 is TGCGCCAGCAGCCGAGACAGGTATTCCTACGAGCAGTACTTC.